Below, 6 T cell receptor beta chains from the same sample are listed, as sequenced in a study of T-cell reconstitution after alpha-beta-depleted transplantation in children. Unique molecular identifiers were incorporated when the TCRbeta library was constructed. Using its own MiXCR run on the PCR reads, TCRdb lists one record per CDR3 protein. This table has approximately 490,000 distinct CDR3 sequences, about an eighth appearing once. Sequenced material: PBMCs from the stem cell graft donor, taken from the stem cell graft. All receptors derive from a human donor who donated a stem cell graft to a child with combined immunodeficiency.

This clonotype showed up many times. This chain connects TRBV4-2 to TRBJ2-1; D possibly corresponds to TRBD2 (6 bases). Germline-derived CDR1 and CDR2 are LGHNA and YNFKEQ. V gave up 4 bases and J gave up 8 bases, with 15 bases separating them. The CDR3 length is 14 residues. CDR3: CASSRGEARDEQFF. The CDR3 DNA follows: TGTGCCAGCAGCCGTGGGGAGGCCCGGGATGAGCAGTTCTTC.

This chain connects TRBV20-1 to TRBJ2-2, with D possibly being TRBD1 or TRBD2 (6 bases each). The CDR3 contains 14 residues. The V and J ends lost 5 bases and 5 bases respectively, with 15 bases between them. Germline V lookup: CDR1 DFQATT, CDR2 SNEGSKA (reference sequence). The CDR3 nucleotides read TGCAGTGCTCGCAGACAGGAGGGGACCGGGGAGCTGTTTTTT. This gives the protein CSARRQEGTGELFF.

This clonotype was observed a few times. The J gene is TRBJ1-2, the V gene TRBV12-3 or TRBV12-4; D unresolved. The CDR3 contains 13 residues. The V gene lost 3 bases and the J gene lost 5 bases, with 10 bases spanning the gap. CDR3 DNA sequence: TGTGCCAGCAGTTTCAGGTTTGGTTATGGCTACACCTTC. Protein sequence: CASSFRFGYGYTF.

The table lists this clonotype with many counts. The CDR3: CASRTSWGTDTQYF. The CDR3 DNA follows: TGTGCCAGCAGAACTAGTTGGGGCACAGATACGCAGTATTTT. The chain uses TRBV27 and TRBJ2-3; a weak D match, TRBD2 (5 bases). Germline CDR1 is MNHEY and CDR2 is SMNVEV (reference sequence). The CDR3 consists of 14 residues. V shed 6 bases and J shed 1 base, with 11 bases lying between them.

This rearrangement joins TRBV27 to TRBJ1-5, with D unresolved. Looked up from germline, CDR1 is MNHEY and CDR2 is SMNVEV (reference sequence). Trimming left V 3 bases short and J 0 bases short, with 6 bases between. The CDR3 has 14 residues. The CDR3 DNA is TGTGCCAGCAGTTTTTCAGCTAGCAATCAGCCCCAGCATTTT. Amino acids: CASSFSASNQPQHF.

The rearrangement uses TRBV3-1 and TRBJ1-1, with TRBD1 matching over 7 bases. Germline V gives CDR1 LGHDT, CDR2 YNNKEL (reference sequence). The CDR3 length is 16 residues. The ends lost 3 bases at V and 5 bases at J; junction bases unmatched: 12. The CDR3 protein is CASSQAKTGIGTEAFF. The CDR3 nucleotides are TGTGCCAGCAGCCAGGCTAAGACAGGGATTGGAACTGAAGCTTTCTTT. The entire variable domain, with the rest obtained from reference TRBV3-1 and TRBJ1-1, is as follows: DTAVSQTPKYLVTQMGNDKSIKCEQNLGHDTMYWYKQDSKKFLKIMFSYNNKELIINETVPNRFSPKSPDKAHLNLHINSLELGDSAVYFCASSQAKTGIGTEAFFGQGTRLTVV.